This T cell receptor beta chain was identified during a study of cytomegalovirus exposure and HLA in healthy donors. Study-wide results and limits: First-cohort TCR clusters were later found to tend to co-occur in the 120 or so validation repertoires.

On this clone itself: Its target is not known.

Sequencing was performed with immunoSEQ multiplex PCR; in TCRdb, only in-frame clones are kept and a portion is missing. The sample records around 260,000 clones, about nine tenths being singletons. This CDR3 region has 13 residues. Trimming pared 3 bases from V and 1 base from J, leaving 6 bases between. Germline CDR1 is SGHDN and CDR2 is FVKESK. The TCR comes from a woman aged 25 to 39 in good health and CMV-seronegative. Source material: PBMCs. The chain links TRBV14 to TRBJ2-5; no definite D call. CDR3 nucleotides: TGTGCCAGCAGCCAGGGCACCCAAGAGACCCAGTACTTC. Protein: CASSQGTQETQYF.